These T cell receptor beta chains were read from a single sample in a study of shared clonotypes between healthy human individuals. Sequencing used immunoSEQ multiplex PCR; TCRdb keeps in-frame clones, though not all of them. Here the sample spans roughly 2.2 million clones, around 92% being singletons. The sequenced sample consisted of naive CD4+ T cells from PBMCs. Every receptor here comes from a man younger than 35 in good health. Some clones in this sample may be carry-over from other donors' samples. Each CDR3 is given with its conserved first and last residue. Each record gives: clone size, J gene, V gene, D gene, CDR3 protein, CDR3 DNA. A D gene is named only where the DNA matches it firmly. Size values are once, few and many counts, or a class for expanded clones, and some rows have none.

clone_size: NA
j_call: TRBJ2-5
v_call: TRBV9
d_call: NA
cdr3_aa: CASSVDRGGETQYF
cdr3_nt: TGTGCCAGCAGCGTCGACAGGGGAGGGGAGACCCAGTACTTC

clone_size: NA
j_call: TRBJ2-4
v_call: TRBV19
d_call: NA
cdr3_aa: CASRQDSTKAKIAKNIQYF
cdr3_nt: TGTGCCAGTAGACAGGACAGCACCAAAGCGAAAATAGCCAAAAACATTCAGTACTTC

clone_size: NA
j_call: TRBJ1-1
v_call: TRBV5-1
d_call: NA
cdr3_aa: CASSLEPVDTEAFF
cdr3_nt: TGCGCCAGCAGCTTGGAGCCGGTGGACACTGAAGCTTTCTTT

clone_size: NA
j_call: TRBJ2-1
v_call: TRBV27
d_call: TRBD1
cdr3_aa: CASSKRGQGGNEQFF
cdr3_nt: TGTGCCAGCTCGAAAAGGGGACAGGGTGGTAATGAGCAGTTCTTC

clone_size: NA
j_call: TRBJ1-4
v_call: TRBV2
d_call: TRBD1
cdr3_aa: CASARGQPATNEKLFF
cdr3_nt: TGTGCCAGCGCAAGGGGACAGCCTGCAACTAATGAAAAACTGTTTTTT

clone_size: NA
j_call: TRBJ2-3
v_call: TRBV5-1
d_call: NA
cdr3_aa: CASSLAGQGGTDTQYF
cdr3_nt: TGCGCCAGCAGCTTGGCGGGGCAGGGCGGCACAGATACGCAGTATTTT

clone_size: NA
j_call: TRBJ1-5
v_call: TRBV2
d_call: NA
cdr3_aa: CASRLHLGPQHF
cdr3_nt: TGTGCCAGCAGACTACACTTGGGGCCCCAGCATTTT

clone_size: NA
j_call: TRBJ2-7
v_call: TRBV11-3
d_call: NA
cdr3_aa: CASSSGPYEQYF
cdr3_nt: TGTGCCAGCAGCTCCGGCCCCTACGAGCAGTACTTC

clone_size: NA
j_call: TRBJ1-1
v_call: TRBV7-9
d_call: TRBD1
cdr3_aa: CASSPWDRQNTEAFF
cdr3_nt: TGTGCCAGCAGCCCCTGGGACAGGCAGAACACTGAAGCTTTCTTT

clone_size: NA
j_call: TRBJ1-1
v_call: TRBV19
d_call: TRBD1
cdr3_aa: CASSMGQANTEAFF
cdr3_nt: TGTGCCAGTAGTATGGGACAGGCGAACACTGAAGCTTTCTTT

clone_size: once
j_call: TRBJ2-1
v_call: TRBV6-1
d_call: NA
cdr3_aa: CASRKGTPGWNEQFF
cdr3_nt: TGTGCCAGCAGAAAAGGGACCCCCGGGTGGAATGAGCAGTTCTTC

clone_size: NA
j_call: TRBJ2-7
v_call: TRBV7-9
d_call: NA
cdr3_aa: CASSWGGSQAYEQYF
cdr3_nt: TGTGCCAGCAGCTGGGGGGGCAGTCAAGCCTACGAGCAGTACTTC

clone_size: NA
j_call: TRBJ2-1
v_call: TRBV7-3
d_call: NA
cdr3_aa: CASSLNSLGDEQFF
cdr3_nt: TGTGCCAGCAGCTTGAACTCACTAGGCGATGAGCAGTTCTTC

clone_size: NA
j_call: TRBJ2-1
v_call: TRBV27
d_call: NA
cdr3_aa: CASSLPRLARNEQFF
cdr3_nt: TGTGCCAGCTCCCTCCCTAGGCTAGCGCGCAATGAGCAGTTCTTC

clone_size: NA
j_call: TRBJ2-7
v_call: TRBV2
d_call: NA
cdr3_aa: CASKFGQITYEQYF
cdr3_nt: TGTGCCAGCAAATTTGGACAGATCACCTACGAGCAGTACTTC

clone_size: once
j_call: TRBJ2-7
v_call: TRBV7-2
d_call: TRBD2
cdr3_aa: CASSLLIAGRGEQYF
cdr3_nt: TGTGCCAGCAGCCTTCTAATAGCGGGACGTGGCGAGCAGTACTTC

clone_size: NA
j_call: TRBJ1-2
v_call: TRBV29-1
d_call: NA
cdr3_aa: CSVLVLSAYGYTF
cdr3_nt: TGCAGCGTTCTCGTCCTGTCGGCCTATGGCTACACCTTC

clone_size: few
j_call: TRBJ1-5
v_call: TRBV28
d_call: NA
cdr3_aa: CATALSLQPQHF
cdr3_nt: TGTGCCACGGCATTGAGTTTGCAGCCCCAGCATTTT

clone_size: NA
j_call: TRBJ2-5
v_call: TRBV5-6
d_call: TRBD1
cdr3_aa: CASSSKLDRALQETQYF
cdr3_nt: TGTGCCAGCAGCTCTAAACTGGACAGGGCTTTGCAAGAGACCCAGTACTTC

clone_size: NA
j_call: TRBJ2-1
v_call: TRBV2
d_call: NA
cdr3_aa: CASSEWRVGVNEQFF
cdr3_nt: TGTGCCAGCAGTGAGTGGAGGGTAGGGGTCAATGAGCAGTTCTTC

clone_size: NA
j_call: TRBJ2-3
v_call: TRBV9
d_call: TRBD2
cdr3_aa: CASSVLAGPTDTQYF
cdr3_nt: TGTGCCAGCAGCGTACTAGCGGGCCCCACAGATACGCAGTATTTT

clone_size: NA
j_call: TRBJ2-7
v_call: TRBV6-6
d_call: TRBD1
cdr3_aa: CASTTTRDRGNEQYF
cdr3_nt: TGTGCCAGCACCACCACCCGGGACAGGGGGAACGAGCAGTACTTC

clone_size: NA
j_call: TRBJ2-3
v_call: TRBV19
d_call: TRBD1
cdr3_aa: CASSIPGTGLTDTQYF
cdr3_nt: TGTGCCAGTAGTATTCCCGGGACAGGGCTGACAGATACGCAGTATTTT

clone_size: NA
j_call: TRBJ2-7
v_call: TRBV27
d_call: TRBD1
cdr3_aa: CASTRTGASTYEQYF
cdr3_nt: TGTGCCAGCACCCGGACAGGGGCCTCCACCTACGAGCAGTACTTC

clone_size: NA
j_call: TRBJ1-2
v_call: TRBV5-6
d_call: TRBD1
cdr3_aa: CASSLAVRRDSGAGHGYTF
cdr3_nt: TGTGCCAGCAGCTTGGCCGTTCGGCGGGACAGTGGTGCGGGGCATGGCTACACCTTC

clone_size: NA
j_call: TRBJ1-1
v_call: TRBV19
d_call: NA
cdr3_aa: CASSINRAANTEAFF
cdr3_nt: TGTGCCAGTAGTATTAATCGGGCAGCGAACACTGAAGCTTTCTTT

clone_size: NA
j_call: TRBJ2-5
v_call: TRBV19
d_call: NA
cdr3_aa: CASSKLSNSRKGTQYF
cdr3_nt: TGTGCCAGTAGTAAGTTATCCAATTCGAGAAAAGGGACCCAGTACTTC

clone_size: NA
j_call: TRBJ2-5
v_call: TRBV4-1
d_call: NA
cdr3_aa: CASSPLPLSSGGGGLQETQYF
cdr3_nt: TGCGCCAGCAGCCCTCTTCCGCTTTCGAGCGGAGGGGGTGGGCTCCAAGAGACCCAGTACTTC

clone_size: NA
j_call: TRBJ2-1
v_call: TRBV5-6
d_call: TRBD1
cdr3_aa: CASSRRTGSYNEQFF
cdr3_nt: TGTGCCAGCAGCCGCCGGACAGGGTCGTACAATGAGCAGTTCTTC

clone_size: NA
j_call: TRBJ2-3
v_call: TRBV29-1
d_call: NA
cdr3_aa: CSVALFDTQYF
cdr3_nt: TGCAGCGTTGCGCTTTTTGATACGCAGTATTTT

clone_size: NA
j_call: TRBJ1-5
v_call: TRBV6-5
d_call: NA
cdr3_aa: CASSGKGQPQHF
cdr3_nt: TGTGCCAGCAGTGGGAAAGGTCAGCCCCAGCATTTT

clone_size: NA
j_call: TRBJ1-2
v_call: TRBV19
d_call: NA
cdr3_aa: CASTTRRQGKNGYTF
cdr3_nt: TGTGCCAGTACCACTAGGAGGCAGGGAAAAAATGGCTACACCTTC

clone_size: once
j_call: TRBJ1-3
v_call: TRBV6-5
d_call: TRBD1
cdr3_aa: CASSRRQGLGNTIYF
cdr3_nt: TGTGCCAGCAGCCGCCGACAGGGACTCGGAAACACCATATATTTT

clone_size: NA
j_call: TRBJ2-5
v_call: TRBV28
d_call: TRBD1
cdr3_aa: CASSSPWRTGGQETQYF
cdr3_nt: TGTGCCAGCAGTTCGCCGTGGAGGACAGGGGGCCAAGAGACCCAGTACTTC

clone_size: NA
j_call: TRBJ1-5
v_call: TRBV28
d_call: NA
cdr3_aa: CASSHRMDNQPQHF
cdr3_nt: TGTGCCAGCAGTCACAGGATGGACAATCAGCCCCAGCATTTT